These 2 T cell receptor beta chains were sequenced from one sample in a study of blood T cell repertoires in COVID-19. Clones were read by immunoSEQ multiplex PCR, and TCRdb kept only the in-frame ones, dropping some. The sample gives approximately 91,000 clones, approximately 80% of which show up once; 7% is in the top ten. Sequencing was carried out using peripheral blood. These receptors were obtained from a man aged 65 to 79 with acute or convalescent COVID-19.

The chain carries TRBV19 and TRBJ1-1; the match to TRBD1 covers 12 bases. Germline trimming cut 8 bases from V and 6 bases from J; bases unmatched to any gene: 10. Germline CDR1 reads LNHDA; CDR2 reads SQIVND (reference sequence). The CDR3 consists of 15 residues. In nucleotides, the CDR3 is TGTGCCAGTTCTTACCCGGGACAGGGGGCCCCTGAAGCTTTCTTT. Protein: CASSYPGQGAPEAFF.

This chain links TRBV24-1 with TRBJ2-2; 8 bases agree with TRBD1. This CDR3 is 17 amino acids long. Trimming removed 4 bases from V and 5 bases from J; junction bases left unmatched: 11. Germline-derived CDR1 and CDR2 are KGHDR and SFDVKD. CDR3 sequence (DNA): TGTGCCACCAGTGAATCAGGGGGCGCATCTATGACCGGGGAGCTGTTTTTT. This gives the protein CATSESGGASMTGELFF.